This T cell receptor beta chain was sequenced for a study of OX40 agonist ivuxolimab in advanced cancers. The trim removed 2 bases at V and 5 bases at J, leaving 9 bases unmatched. Germline values: CDR1 MDHEN, CDR2 SYDVKM. The CDR3 spans 18 residues. Sequencing used immunoSEQ multiplex PCR; TCRdb keeps in-frame clones, though not all of them. This repertoire shows about 38,000 clones, 92% found once; its top ten account for roughly 9%. Overall study findings and caveats: Averaged across samples, CD8+ T cells carried more expanded clones than CD4+ did.

Turning to this clone: Its specificity is unknown.

The chain is built from TRBV28 and TRBJ2-5, with 15 nucleotides matching TRBD2. The sequence came from an adult with an advanced solid tumor such as melanoma, head and neck, liver or kidney cancer. The sample here was CD4+ or CD8+ T cells sorted from blood, taken in a trial of the OX40 agonist ivuxolimab. The CDR3 region has the DNA TGTGCCAGCAGTTTACGGGGACTAGCGGGGGGTAGAGCGGAGACCCAGTACTTC. It is translated as CASSLRGLAGGRAETQYF.